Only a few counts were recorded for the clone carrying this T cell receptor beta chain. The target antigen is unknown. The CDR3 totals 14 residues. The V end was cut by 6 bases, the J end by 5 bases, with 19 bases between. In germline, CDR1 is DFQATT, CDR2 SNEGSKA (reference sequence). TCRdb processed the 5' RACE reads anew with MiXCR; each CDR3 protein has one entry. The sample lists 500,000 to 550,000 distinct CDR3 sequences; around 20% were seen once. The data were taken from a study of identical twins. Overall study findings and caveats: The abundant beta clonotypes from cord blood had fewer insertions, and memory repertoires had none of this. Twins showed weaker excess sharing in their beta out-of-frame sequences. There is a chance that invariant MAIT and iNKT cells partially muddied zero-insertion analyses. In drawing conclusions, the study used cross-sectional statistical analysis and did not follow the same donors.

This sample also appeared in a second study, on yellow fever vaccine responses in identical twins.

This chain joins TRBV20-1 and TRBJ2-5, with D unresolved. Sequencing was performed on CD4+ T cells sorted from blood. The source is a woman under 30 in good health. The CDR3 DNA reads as TGCAGTGCAATAAAGGACGGCCTGGGGGAGACCCAGTACTTC. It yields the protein CSAIKDGLGETQYF.